This T cell receptor (beta chain) originates from a study of early T cells in non-severe SARS-CoV-2 infection. Study in general: Sequenced bulk RNA came from whole blood that was unsorted, and chains were unpaired. Study observations and caveats: Using VDJdb, the matching emphasized anti-spike CD8 responses while missing private and CD4 specificities.

Germline V gene sequence: CDR1 MGHDK, CDR2 SYGVNS. The CDR3 covers 14 residues. Germline trimming cut 4 bases from V and 3 bases from J; bases unmatched to any gene: 4. For this clonotype: What it recognizes is unknown.

cDNA molecules, individually, were tagged with unique molecular identifiers. TCRdb re-analysed the 5' RACE reads in MiXCR, keeping a single row per CDR3 protein. The repertoire holds about 50,000 distinct CDR3 sequences, 8.2% seen once, with around 4.5% in the top ten. This sequence was found in an adult who was a healthcare worker with PCR-confirmed SARS-CoV-2 infection or an uninfected control (not recorded which). The sample consisted of whole blood. The gene calls are TRBV25-1 and TRBJ2-7, with 9 bases lining up with TRBD2. Here the CDR3 DNA reads TGTGCCAGCAGTGTAGGCGGGAGGGACTACGAGCAGTACTTC. Amino acid sequence: CASSVGGRDYEQYF.